The sequence of this TCR beta chain was determined in a study of T cell responses to AZD1222 COVID-19 vaccine. Findings and caveats of the study: Baseline seropositivity occurred in only 5 to 7 AZD1222 recipients.

Clones were sequenced by immunoSEQ multiplex PCR, and TCRdb holds only the in-frame ones, with some missing. The sample contains about 98,000 clones, about 86% of which appear only once. Trimming pared 2 bases from V and 7 bases from J, leaving 11 bases between. This CDR3 is built from 13 residues. CDR1 and CDR2 from the germline V gene are MNHNS and SASEGT. Points on this clone: Its antigen is not identified.

The sequencing here drew on peripheral blood, taken on day 0 of MenACWY control vaccination. This clonotype was sampled from an adult in good health. The chain recombines TRBV6-1 with TRBJ1-2; perhaps TRBD1 as D (6 bases). The CDR3 nucleotides read TGTGCCAGCAGTGAATTGACAGGTACTGGCTACACCTTC. Protein: CASSELTGTGYTF.